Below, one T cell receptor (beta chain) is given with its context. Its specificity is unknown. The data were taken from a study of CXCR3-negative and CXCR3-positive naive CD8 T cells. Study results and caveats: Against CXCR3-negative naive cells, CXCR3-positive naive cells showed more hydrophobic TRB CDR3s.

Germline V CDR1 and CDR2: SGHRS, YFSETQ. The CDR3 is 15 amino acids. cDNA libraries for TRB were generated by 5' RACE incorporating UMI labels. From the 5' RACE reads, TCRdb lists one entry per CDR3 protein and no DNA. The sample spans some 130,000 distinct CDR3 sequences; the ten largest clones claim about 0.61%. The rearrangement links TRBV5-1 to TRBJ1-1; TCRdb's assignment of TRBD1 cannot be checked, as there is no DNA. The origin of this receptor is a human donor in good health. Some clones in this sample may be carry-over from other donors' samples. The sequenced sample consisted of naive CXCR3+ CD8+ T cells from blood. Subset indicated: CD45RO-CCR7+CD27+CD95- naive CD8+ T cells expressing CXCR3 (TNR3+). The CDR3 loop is CASSLAVTGNTEAFF.